The present T cell receptor beta chain was sequenced within a study of glioma-infiltrating T cells. TCR alpha and beta CDR3 regions were amplified from RNA using iRepertoire nested multiplex PCR. One-step reverse transcription and amplification started from approximately 100-400 ng of tissue mRNA or PBMC total RNA. One entry per CDR3 protein results from TCRdb running MiXCR on the multiplex PCR reads. Of around 97,000 distinct CDR3 sequences in the sample, 25% to 30% were seen once. The sample holds one count of this clonotype. Its cognate antigen is unknown. Overall study results and limits: Tissue-blood divergence was below expectation in non-neoplastic patients, above in gliomas.

The clonotype was recovered from a human donor with low-grade glioma or glioblastoma, undergoing nonglioma brain surgery, or in good health (not recorded which). Sequencing was done on a sample of glioma tissue, nonneoplastic brain tissue, or PBMCs (not recorded which).

The CDR3 loop reads CASSPRQGSGQYF. DNA for the CDR3: TGTGCCAGCAGCCCGCGACAGGGGAGCGGTCAGTACTTC. The rearrangement uses TRBV7-6 and TRBJ2-7; 8 bases match TRBD1. The ends lost 5 bases at V and 10 bases at J; junction bases unmatched: 10. The CDR3 covers 13 residues. CDR1 is SGHVS and CDR2 is FNYEAQ in the germline V gene.